This T cell receptor beta chain was sequenced for a study of response to subunit inactivated influenza vaccine (dated by TCRdb to the late 2010s). For the study in its entirety: The study used deep quantitative T cell receptor repertoire profiling to track responses to a trivalent subunit inactivated influenza vaccine. The research as a whole found: The authors suggested that each seasonal influenza vaccination may recruit only a limited number of new T cells.

This clonotype has only a few counts. What antigen it recognizes has not been identified. Per-nucleotide qualities are absent, and no much larger clonotype sits a single base away. Library preparation used RT-PCR. Sequencing was performed on an Illumina HiSeq 2500. The raw public data were reprocessed by TCRdb itself: fastp quality trimming at Q25, MiXCR clonotype calling, in-frame beta chains only. Merged by CDR3 protein, the rows form single entries marked with the most common genes and DNA. Counted in this sample were about 530,000 distinct CDR3 sequences; roughly 10% of them appeared once. The top ten constitute about a tenth of the sample. The TCR originated in a man between 45 and 60 years old who received an inactivated influenza vaccine. Donor details come from another sample of the same person, matched by shared clones. This specimen was PBMCs from blood, taken on the day of vaccination.

The DNA sequence is as follows: TGTGCCAGCAGCTTAGCCGGGACTAGGAGCGAGCAGTACTTC. Translated, it gives CASSLAGTRSEQYF. The rearrangement combines TRBV7-2 with TRBJ2-7, with TRBD2 matching 8 junction bases. Compared with germline, V lacks 0 bases and J lacks 6 bases; bases without a gene match: 4. The cysteine opens and the phenylalanine closes a CDR3 of 14 amino acids. The DNA shown is the 42-base CDR3, in frame from base 1. From a lookup of the germline V gene, CDR1 and CDR2 are SGHTA and FQGNSA. When the CDR3 is completed using the reference TRBV7-2 and TRBJ2-7 genes on either side, the full variable domain is GAGVSQSPSNKVTEKGKDVELRCDPISGHTALYWYRQSLGQGLEFLIYFQGNSAPDKSGLPSDRFSAERTGGSVSTLTIQRTQQEDSAVYLCASSLAGTRSEQYFGPGTRLTVT.